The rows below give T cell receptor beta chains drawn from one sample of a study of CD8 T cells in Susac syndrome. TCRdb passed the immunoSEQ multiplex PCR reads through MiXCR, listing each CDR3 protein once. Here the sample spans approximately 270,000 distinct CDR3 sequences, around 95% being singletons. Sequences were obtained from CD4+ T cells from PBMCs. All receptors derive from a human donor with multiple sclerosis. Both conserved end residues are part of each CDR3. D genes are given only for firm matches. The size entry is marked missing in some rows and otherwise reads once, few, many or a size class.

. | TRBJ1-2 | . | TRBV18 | CASSPLEGRGYTF | TGTGCCAGCTCACCACTCGAGGGTCGTGGCTACACCTTC
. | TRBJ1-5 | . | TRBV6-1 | CASSEGGRIGQHF | TGTGCCAGCAGTGAAGGGGGAAGAATCGGTCAGCATTTT
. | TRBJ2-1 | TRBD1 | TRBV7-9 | CAGDRDRGRRFF | TGTGCCGGAGACCGGGACAGGGGCCGGCGGTTCTTC
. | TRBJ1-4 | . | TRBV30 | CAWSWGWDEKLFF | TGTGCCTGGAGTTGGGGCTGGGATGAAAAACTGTTTTTT
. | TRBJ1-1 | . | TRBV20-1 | CSARVARVNTEAFF | TGCAGTGCTAGAGTAGCCAGGGTGAACACTGAAGCTTTCTTT
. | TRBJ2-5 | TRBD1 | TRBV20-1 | CSAPLRTGLANQYF | TGCAGTGCTCCGTTAAGGACAGGGTTGGCCAATCAGTACTTC
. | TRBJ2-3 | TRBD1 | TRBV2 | CASSKDRGRADTQYF | TGTGCCAGCAGCAAAGACAGGGGGCGTGCAGATACGCAGTATTTT
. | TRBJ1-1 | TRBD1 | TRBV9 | CASSPRQGVNTEAFF | TGTGCCAGCAGCCCGCGACAGGGTGTGAACACTGAAGCTTTCTTT
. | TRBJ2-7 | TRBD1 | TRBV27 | CASSLTGTGGHEQYF | TGTGCCAGCAGTTTAACCGGGACAGGGGGCCACGAGCAGTACTTC
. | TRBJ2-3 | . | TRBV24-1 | CATSDRRTDTQYF | TGTGCCACCAGTGATCGACGCACAGATACGCAGTATTTT
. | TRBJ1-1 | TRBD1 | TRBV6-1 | CASNGGRQGILTEAFF | TGTGCCAGCAATGGAGGCCGACAGGGCATTTTGACTGAAGCTTTCTTT
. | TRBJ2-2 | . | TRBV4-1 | CASSQPGNREAGELFF | TGCGCCAGCAGCCAACCCGGGAACAGGGAGGCCGGGGAGCTGTTTTTT
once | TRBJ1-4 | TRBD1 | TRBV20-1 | CSAADRGHEKLFF | TGCAGTGCTGCGGACAGGGGCCATGAAAAACTGTTTTTT
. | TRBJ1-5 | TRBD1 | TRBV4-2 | CASSRQGSGNQPQHF | TGTGCCAGCAGCCGACAGGGGAGCGGCAATCAGCCCCAGCATTTT
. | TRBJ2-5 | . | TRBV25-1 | CASSEPRAPYQETQYF | TGTGCCAGCAGTGAACCCAGGGCCCCCTACCAAGAGACCCAGTACTTC
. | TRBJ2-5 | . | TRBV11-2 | CASSLKGARNQETQYF | TGTGCCAGCAGCTTAAAGGGAGCAAGGAATCAAGAGACCCAGTACTTC
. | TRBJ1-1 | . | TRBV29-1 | CSVQGPWDEAFF | TGCAGCGTTCAGGGACCCTGGGATGAAGCTTTCTTT
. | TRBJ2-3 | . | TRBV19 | CASTFRSTDTQYF | TGTGCCAGTACCTTCCGATCCACAGATACGCAGTATTTT
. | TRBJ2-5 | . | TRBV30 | CAWSVEGGVGETQYF | TGTGCCTGGAGTGTAGAGGGTGGGGTAGGTGAGACCCAGTACTTC
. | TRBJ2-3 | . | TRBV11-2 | CASSSQGISTDTQYF | TGTGCCAGCAGCTCTCAGGGGATTAGCACAGATACGCAGTATTTT
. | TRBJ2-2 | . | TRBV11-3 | CASSPTGLDTGELFF | TGTGCCAGCAGCCCCACGGGTCTGGACACCGGGGAGCTGTTTTTT
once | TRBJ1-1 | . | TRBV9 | CASSVVGFGAPEAFF | TGTGCCAGCAGCGTAGTGGGGTTTGGGGCGCCTGAAGCTTTCTTT
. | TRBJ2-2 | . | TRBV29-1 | CSATRGGNTGELFF | TGCAGCGCCACCAGGGGGGGGAACACCGGGGAGCTGTTTTTT
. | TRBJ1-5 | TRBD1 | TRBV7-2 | CASSSGQGVNQPQHF | TGTGCCAGCAGCTCGGGACAGGGGGTAAATCAGCCCCAGCATTTT
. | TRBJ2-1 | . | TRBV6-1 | CASSEALRGAEQFF | TGTGCCAGCAGTGAAGCGCTCCGGGGAGCTGAGCAGTTCTTC
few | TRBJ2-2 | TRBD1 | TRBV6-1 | CASPGTANTGELFF | TGTGCCAGCCCTGGGACAGCCAACACCGGGGAGCTGTTTTTT
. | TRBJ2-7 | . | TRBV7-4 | CASSLAPYEQYF | TGTGCCAGCAGCTTAGCCCCCTACGAGCAGTACTTC
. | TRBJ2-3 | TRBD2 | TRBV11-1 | CASNFREGSPDTQYF | TGTGCCAGCAACTTCAGGGAGGGTAGCCCAGATACGCAGTATTTT
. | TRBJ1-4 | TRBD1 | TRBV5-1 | CASSFGQGITLGEKLFF | TGCGCCAGCAGCTTCGGACAGGGGATAACCCTAGGGGAAAAACTGTTTTTT
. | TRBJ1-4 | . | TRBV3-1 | CASSQDLSGRTNEKLFF | TGTGCCAGCAGCCAAGATCTTAGCGGGCGTACTAATGAAAAACTGTTTTTT
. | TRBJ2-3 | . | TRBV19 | CASSIGGNGDTQYF | TGTGCCAGTAGTATAGGCGGAAATGGAGATACGCAGTATTTT
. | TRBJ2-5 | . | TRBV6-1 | CASSWAGPPNTQYF | TGTGCCAGCAGTTGGGCAGGACCCCCCAACACCCAGTACTTC
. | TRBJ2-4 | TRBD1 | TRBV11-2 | CASSSTQGAKNIQYF | TGTGCCAGCAGCTCTACACAGGGGGCCAAAAACATTCAGTACTTC
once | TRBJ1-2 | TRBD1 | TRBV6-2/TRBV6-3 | CASSSPDRGGYGYTF | TGTGCCAGCAGTTCCCCCGACAGGGGTGGCTATGGCTACACCTTC
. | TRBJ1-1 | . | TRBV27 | CASSPTVLRTEAFF | TGTGCCAGCAGTCCCACGGTCCTACGCACTGAAGCTTTCTTT
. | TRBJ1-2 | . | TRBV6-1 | CASSRGSKAQNYGYTF | TGTGCCAGCAGTCGTGGTAGCAAGGCCCAAAACTATGGCTACACCTTC
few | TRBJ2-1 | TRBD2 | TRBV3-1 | CASSPGTSRNEQFF | TGTGCCAGCAGCCCGGGGACTAGTCGCAATGAGCAGTTCTTC
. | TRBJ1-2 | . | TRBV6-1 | CASSESYPGGYTF | TGTGCCAGCAGTGAATCCTATCCAGGGGGCTACACCTTC
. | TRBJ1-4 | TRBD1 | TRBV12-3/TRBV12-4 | CASRAGGATNEKLFF | TGTGCCAGCAGGGCAGGGGGAGCGACTAATGAAAAACTGTTTTTT
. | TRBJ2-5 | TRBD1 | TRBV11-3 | CASSRRTGAQETQYF | TGTGCCAGCAGCCGGCGGACAGGGGCCCAAGAGACCCAGTACTTC
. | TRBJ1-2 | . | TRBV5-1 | CASSLDGDYGYTF | TGCGCCAGCAGCTTGGACGGAGACTATGGCTACACCTTC
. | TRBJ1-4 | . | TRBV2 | CASRALTVGMEKLFF | TGTGCCAGCAGGGCACTTACTGTAGGGATGGAAAAACTGTTTTTT
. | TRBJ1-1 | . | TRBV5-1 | CASSPGGEAEAFF | TGCGCCAGCAGCCCGGGCGGGGAGGCTGAAGCTTTCTTT
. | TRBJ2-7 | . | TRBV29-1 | CSVAVSSYEQYF | TGCAGCGTAGCCGTGAGCTCCTACGAGCAGTACTTC
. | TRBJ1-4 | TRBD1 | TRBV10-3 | CAISLRGQGQEKLFF | TGTGCCATCAGCCTCCGGGGCCAGGGACAGGAAAAACTGTTTTTT
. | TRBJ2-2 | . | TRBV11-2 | CASRRQGELFF | TGTGCCAGCCGGCGGCAGGGGGAGCTGTTTTTT
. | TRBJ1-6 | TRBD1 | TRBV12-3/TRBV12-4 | CASSPGQGDYNSPLHF | TGTGCCAGCAGCCCTGGACAGGGGGACTATAATTCACCCCTCCACTTT
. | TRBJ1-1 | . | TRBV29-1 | CSVASTTNTEAFF | TGCAGCGTTGCCTCGACAACGAACACTGAAGCTTTCTTT
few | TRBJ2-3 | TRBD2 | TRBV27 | CASSPLAGGTDTQYF | TGTGCCAGCTCACCGCTAGCGGGGGGCACAGATACGCAGTATTTT
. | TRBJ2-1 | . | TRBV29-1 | CSVWYNEQFF | TGCAGCGTGTGGTACAATGAGCAGTTCTTC
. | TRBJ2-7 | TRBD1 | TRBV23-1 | CASSQRGTGVEFSSYEQYF | TGCGCCAGCAGTCAACGCGGGACAGGGGTAGAGTTTAGCTCCTACGAGCAGTACTTC
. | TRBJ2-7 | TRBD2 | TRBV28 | CATAPGGSSYEQYF | TGTGCCACCGCTCCGGGGGGGAGCTCCTACGAGCAGTACTTC
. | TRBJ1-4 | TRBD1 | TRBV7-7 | CASSLEGQPNEKLFF | TGTGCCAGCAGCTTAGAGGGACAGCCTAATGAAAAACTGTTTTTT
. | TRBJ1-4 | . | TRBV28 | CASSVEGGHPTNEKLFF | TGTGCCAGCAGTGTGGAGGGGGGACACCCAACTAATGAAAAACTGTTTTTT
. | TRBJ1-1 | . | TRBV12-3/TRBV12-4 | CASSLAGRLNTEAFF | TGTGCCAGCAGTTTAGCCGGGAGGTTGAACACTGAAGCTTTCTTT
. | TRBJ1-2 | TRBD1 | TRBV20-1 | CSWRTGANYGYTF | TGCAGCTGGCGGACAGGGGCTAACTATGGCTACACCTTC
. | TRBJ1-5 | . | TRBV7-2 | CASSLDLGGNQPQHF | TGTGCCAGCAGCTTAGATCTCGGGGGCAATCAGCCCCAGCATTTT
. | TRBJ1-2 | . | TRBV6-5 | CASSYQGQGNTF | TGTGCCAGCAGTTACCAGGGGCAGGGGAACACCTTC